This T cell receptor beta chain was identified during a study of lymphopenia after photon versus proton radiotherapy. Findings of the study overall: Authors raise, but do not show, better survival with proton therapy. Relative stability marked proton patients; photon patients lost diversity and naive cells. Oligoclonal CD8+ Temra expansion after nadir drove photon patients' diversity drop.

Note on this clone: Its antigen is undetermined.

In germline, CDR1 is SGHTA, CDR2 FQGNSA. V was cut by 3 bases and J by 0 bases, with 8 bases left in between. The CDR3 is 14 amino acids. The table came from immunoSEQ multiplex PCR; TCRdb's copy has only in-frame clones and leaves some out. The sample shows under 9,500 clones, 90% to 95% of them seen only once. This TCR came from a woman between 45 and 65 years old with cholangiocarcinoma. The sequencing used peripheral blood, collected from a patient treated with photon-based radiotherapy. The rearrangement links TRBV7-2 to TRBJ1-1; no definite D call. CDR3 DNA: TGTGCCAGCAGCTTGGGCGGAATGAACACTGAAGCTTTCTTT. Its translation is CASSLGGMNTEAFF.